The next 32 T cell receptor beta chains were all read from a single sample in a study of TIL therapy for anti-PD-1-resistant metastatic lung cancer. Sequencing used immunoSEQ v3. Profiled with immunoSEQ multiplex PCR; TCRdb holds only in-frame clones, not every one. Of about 45,000 clones in the sample, roughly 85% were seen once. The time point: pre-treatment sample, taken before nivolumab and TIL therapy. The sequenced sample was blood, obtained at baseline. Receptors were obtained from a man aged 65 to 85 with non-small cell lung cancer.

A note on this clone: Germline and junction disagree at one end, which may indicate a read error. The chain is built from TRBV2 and TRBJ2-1, with 8 bases fitting TRBD1. CDR1 and CDR2 (germline): SNHLY, FYNNEI. This CDR3 region has 11 residues. CDR3 residues: CASSVGTGGIF. The CDR3 DNA is TGTGCCAGCAGTGTGGGAACAGGGGGAATCTTC. The full variable domain, completed using reference TRBV2 and TRBJ2-1, is EPEVTQTPSHQVTQMGQEVILRCVPISNHLYFYWYRQILGQKVEFLVSFYNNEISEKSEIFDDQFSVERPDGSNFTLKIRSTKLEDSAMYFCASSVGTGGIFGPGTRLTVL.

Notes on this clone: At one of its ends the junction is not consistent with the germline gene, which may arise from a read error. The chain links TRBV19 to TRBJ2-7; 10 positions match TRBD1. This CDR3 spans 13 amino acids. The germline CDR1 and CDR2 sequences are LNHDA and SQIVND (reference sequence). The CDR3: CASSTSGTGAPDF. The CDR3 DNA is TGTGCCAGTAGTACTTCCGGGACAGGGGCACCGGACTTC.

The rearrangement uses TRBV5-1 and TRBJ2-1, with 7 bases that match TRBD1. This CDR3 is built from 15 residues. With 2 bases clipped from V and 5 bases from J, the junction kept 7 bases outside the gene matches. CDR1 and CDR2 from the germline V gene are SGHRS and YFSETQ. The CDR3 protein is CASSFLSGQNNEQFF. In DNA form, the CDR3 reads TGCGCCAGCAGCTTTCTTTCGGGACAGAACAATGAGCAGTTCTTC.

This chain uses TRBV9 with TRBJ2-3; 8 bases map to TRBD2. With 6 bases clipped from V and 1 base from J, the junction kept 4 bases outside the gene matches. Looked up from germline, CDR1 is SGDLS and CDR2 is YYNGEE. The CDR3 sequence is 14 residues long. The CDR3 region is CASTTTSGTDTQYF. The CDR3 coding sequence is TGTGCCAGCACCACGACTAGCGGCACAGATACGCAGTATTTT.

This clone has just a few counts. This chain's CDR3 is CASSYTGHQETQYF. CDR3 coding DNA: TGTGCCAGCAGTTATACAGGCCACCAAGAGACCCAGTACTTC. The rearrangement links TRBV7-7 to TRBJ2-5, with a weak D call TRBD1 (5 bases). Germline values: CDR1 SSHAT, CDR2 FNYEAQ (reference sequence). With 6 bases removed from V and 0 bases from J, the gap between germline ends came to 11 bases. CDR3 length: 14 amino acids.

The chain couples TRBV6-5 to TRBJ2-7; no firm D call. The CDR3 is 15 residues long. Per germline, CDR1 MNHEY and CDR2 SVGAGI. V was shortened by 6 bases and J by 4 bases, with 19 bases between the two germline ends. DNA for the CDR3: TGTGCCAGCAGAAACGGACGGAGCATTCAGTACGAGCAGTACTTC. It specifies CASRNGRSIQYEQYF.

The chain couples TRBV5-1 to TRBJ2-2; TRBD2 agrees at 8 bases. The CDR3 sequence is 14 residues long. V gave up 2 bases and J gave up 4 bases; unmatched junction bases: 1. Germline CDR1 SGHRS, CDR2 YFSETQ. CDR3 nucleotide sequence: TGCGCCAGCAGCTTAGCGGGAGTCACCGGGGAGCTGTTTTTT. It translates to CASSLAGVTGELFF.

The chain employs TRBV10-1 and TRBJ1-5, with 8 bases lining up with TRBD1. The V gene's germline CDR1 is WNHNN and CDR2 SYGVQD (reference sequence). This CDR3 comprises 18 residues. The J segment lost 7 bases and the V segment lost 3 bases, leaving 17 bases of the junction unmatched. CDR3 amino acids: CASSDTETGDDRDQPQHF. CDR3 DNA sequence: TGCGCCAGCAGTGACACTGAGACAGGGGACGATCGGGACCAGCCCCAGCATTTT.

This clone showed up just once. The chain joins TRBV19 to TRBJ2-1, with 10 bases aligning to TRBD2. The CDR3 has 16 residues. V lost 7 bases, J lost 6 bases, and 12 bases stayed unmatched. Germline CDR1 LNHDA, CDR2 SQIVND (reference sequence). CDR3 in DNA: TGTGCCAGTAAGGGGCTAGCGGGAGTAGAGCGCAATGAGCAGTTCTTC. The encoded protein is CASKGLAGVERNEQFF.

The rearrangement links TRBV19 to TRBJ2-7, with D unresolved. The CDR3 is made up of 15 amino acids. CDR1 LNHDA and CDR2 SQIVND come from the germline V gene (reference sequence). V was shortened by 3 bases and J by 3 bases, with 15 bases between the two germline ends. CDR3 in amino acids: CASSIKVGFYYEQYF. The CDR3 region has the DNA TGTGCCAGTAGTATTAAAGTGGGCTTTTACTACGAGCAGTACTTC.

In its sample, this clone was seen a few times. V is TRBV7-9 and J is TRBJ1-3; maybe TRBD1 (5 bases). Between the trimmed V and J ends, which lost 4 bases and 0 bases, there was a span of 16 bases. Looked up from germline, CDR1 is SEHNR and CDR2 is FQNEAQ (reference sequence). The CDR3 extends over 17 amino acids. CDR3 sequence reads: CASSYSAGRSSGNTIYF. In DNA form, the CDR3 reads TGTGCCAGCAGCTATTCCGCGGGACGGAGCTCTGGAAACACCATATATTTT. The entire variable domain, with the rest obtained from reference TRBV7-9 and TRBJ1-3, is as follows: DTGVSQNPRHKITKRGQNVTFRCDPISEHNRLYWYRQTLGQGPEFLTYFQNEAQLEKSRLLSDRFSAERPKGSFSTLEIQRTEQGDSAMYLCASSYSAGRSSGNTIYFGEGSWLTVV.

This clone occurred a few times. The rearrangement joins TRBV2 to TRBJ2-3, with TRBD2 identical over 8 bases. Trimming at V came to 4 bases and at J to 3 bases, leaving 3 bases not matched to a gene. This CDR3 has 14 residues. Germline V gives CDR1 SNHLY, CDR2 FYNNEI. The CDR3 nucleotides are TGTGCCAGCAGTGTGACTAGCGTAACAGATACGCAGTATTTT. Encoded protein: CASSVTSVTDTQYF.

V and J are TRBV2 and TRBJ2-7; possibly TRBD1 for D (5 bases). Trimming cost V 5 bases and J 3 bases, with 11 bases left between them. Germline values: CDR1 SNHLY, CDR2 FYNNEI. The CDR3 has 13 amino acids. The CDR3 protein is CASSTQGYYEQYF. Here the CDR3 DNA reads TGTGCCAGCAGTACCCAGGGATACTACGAGCAGTACTTC.

V and J are TRBV5-1 and TRBJ2-7; the D call may be TRBD1 or TRBD2 (5 bases each). V dropped 3 bases and J dropped 3 bases, with 13 bases sitting between them. The germline gives CDR1 SGHRS, CDR2 YFSETQ. This CDR3 contains 14 residues. The CDR3 is CASSSDGTVYEQYF. CDR3 bases: TGCGCCAGCAGCTCCGACGGGACCGTCTACGAGCAGTACTTC.

The V and J genes are TRBV29-1 and TRBJ1-5; possible D gene TRBD1, 6 bases. CDR3 length: 14 residues. CDR1 and CDR2 from the germline V gene are SQVTM and ANQGSEA. With 6 bases removed from V and 3 bases from J, the gap between germline ends came to 15 bases. The CDR3 nucleotides are TGCAGCGTGCCTGGGGACACACCCAATCAGCCCCAGCATTTT. Its translation is CSVPGDTPNQPQHF.

The rearrangement joins TRBV29-1 to TRBJ2-5; TRBD1 agrees at 10 bases. V shed 4 bases and J 2 bases; nucleotides not matched to a gene: 4. CDR1 is SQVTM and CDR2 is ANQGSEA in the germline V gene. There are 14 residues in the CDR3. The CDR3 is CSVGRDRGQETQYF. CDR3 in DNA: TGCAGCGTTGGCCGGGACAGGGGTCAAGAGACCCAGTACTTC.

J is TRBJ2-1 and V is TRBV6-5, with D uncertain. Germline CDR1 is MNHEY and CDR2 is SVGAGI. The CDR3 runs 15 residues. V shed 4 bases and J shed 0 bases, with 10 bases lying between them. DNA of the CDR3: TGTGCCAGCAGTTCGTTGCGGAGCTCCTACAATGAGCAGTTCTTC. Its translation: CASSSLRSSYNEQFF.

This clone was recorded at least ten times. This chain links TRBV6-1 with TRBJ2-3; D gene unclear. The V end lost 6 bases, the J end lost 2 bases, and 6 bases lay between the germline ends. The germline CDR1 and CDR2 sequences are MNHNS and SASEGT. The CDR3 loop spans 12 amino acids. CDR3 DNA sequence: TGTGCCAGCAGCCTACACACAGATACGCAGTATTTT. Translation gives CASSLHTDTQYF.

J is TRBJ2-7 and V is TRBV5-1, with 7 bases lining up with TRBD1. The V gene end was trimmed by 0 bases and the J gene end by 4 bases; junction bases not matched to a gene: 4. CDR3 length: 14 amino acids. Germline loops: CDR1 SGHRS, CDR2 YFSETQ. The CDR3 DNA reads TGCGCCAGCAGCTTGGCGACAGGGTATTACGAGCAGTACTTC. Residues: CASSLATGYYEQYF.

The chain carries TRBV7-8 and TRBJ2-1; D ambiguous. Germline loops: CDR1 SGHVS, CDR2 FQNEAQ. CDR3 length: 15 amino acids. V lost 5 bases and J 0 bases, leaving 11 bases between the germline ends. This chain's CDR3 is CASSQALSSYNEQFF. CDR3 coding DNA: TGTGCCAGCAGCCAAGCGCTAAGCTCCTACAATGAGCAGTTCTTC.

The rearrangement links TRBV20-1 to TRBJ1-1; TRBD1 is a possible D gene (5 bases). Germline loops: CDR1 DFQATT, CDR2 SNEGSKA (reference sequence). This CDR3 comprises 11 residues. In DNA form, the CDR3 reads TGCCGAAAGGGAGGGGATCTTTCAGCTTTCTTT. It specifies CRKGGDLSAFF.

This chain connects TRBV27 to TRBJ2-2, with 13 nucleotides matching TRBD2. CDR1 is MNHEY, CDR2 SMNVEV, per germline (reference sequence). The CDR3 length is 18 residues. Trimming cost V 10 bases and J 3 bases; bases outside gene matches: 14. CDR3 sequence: CATKTALGLAGYTGELFF. CDR3 nucleotides: TGTGCCACCAAAACCGCCCTGGGACTAGCGGGATACACCGGGGAGCTGTTTTTT.

The chain carries TRBV6-4 and TRBJ2-5, with D possibly being TRBD1 (6 bases). The CDR3 has 18 amino acids. The V end was cut by 2 bases, the J end by 4 bases, with 23 bases between. CDR1 and CDR2 from the germline V gene are MRHNA and SNTAGT. In nucleotides, the CDR3 is TGTGCCAGCAGTGACCCTCGCGACAGGCCCCAATCCCTAGAGACCCAGTACTTC. Protein: CASSDPRDRPQSLETQYF.

The CDR3 bases are TGTGCCAGTGGGGGCGCCTGGGACCAAGAGACCCAGTACTTC. It codes for CASGGAWDQETQYF. The chain couples TRBV28 to TRBJ2-5; weak D call: TRBD1 (6 bases). Trimming removed 9 bases from V and 0 bases from J, with 14 bases in between. The CDR3 consists of 14 residues. Germline loops: CDR1 MDHEN, CDR2 SYDVKM.

V usage is TRBV28 and J usage is TRBJ2-2; 8 bases line up with TRBD1. The CDR3 is 15 amino acids. The germline CDR1 and CDR2 sequences are MDHEN and SYDVKM. V gave up 6 bases and J gave up 5 bases; unmatched junction bases: 8. The CDR3: CASSDPRGRTGELFF. For the CDR3, the DNA is TGTGCCAGCAGCGACCCCAGGGGGCGAACCGGGGAGCTGTTTTTT.

This clone is a singleton in its sample. The rearrangement joins TRBV9 to TRBJ1-5; 7 bases are shared with TRBD1. After removal of 9 bases from V and 4 bases from J, the junction contained 13 bases not matched to a gene. The CDR3 is 15 residues long. The germline V gene encodes CDR1 SGDLS and CDR2 YYNGEE. The DNA of the CDR3 is TGTGCCAACGTAAGAGGGGACAGACTAAATCAGCCCCAGCATTTT. Its translation is CANVRGDRLNQPQHF.

The chain joins TRBV18 to TRBJ1-2; TRBD1 aligns across 7 bases. Germline V CDR1 and CDR2: KGHSH, LQKENI. After removal of 0 bases from V and 5 bases from J, the junction contained 9 bases not matched to a gene. The CDR3 runs 16 residues. The CDR3 DNA sequence: TGTGCCAGCTCACCACCTTCCAGGGGGGTTGATTATGGCTACACCTTC. Protein product: CASSPPSRGVDYGYTF.

The gene calls are TRBV7-9 and TRBJ1-1; the D is unclear. The CDR3 is 15 residues long. Trimming shortened V by 1 base and J by 1 base, and 10 bases separated the two germline ends. Germline assignment: CDR1 SEHNR and CDR2 FQNEAQ (reference sequence). This CDR3 reads CASSLGLARNTEAFF. The CDR3, as DNA: TGTGCCAGCAGCTTAGGGCTAGCTAGGAACACTGAAGCTTTCTTT.

The CDR3 DNA follows: TGTGCCAGCAGTCCGGTATTAGGAGGGCAACAGTTCTTC. Encoded protein: CASSPVLGGQQFF. The chain joins TRBV28 to TRBJ2-1; D perhaps matches TRBD2 (6 bases). Per the germline V gene, CDR1 is MDHEN and CDR2 is SYDVKM. Trimming pared 5 bases from V and 13 bases from J, leaving 18 bases between. The CDR3 loop spans 13 amino acids. The whole variable domain, remainder taken from reference TRBV28 and TRBJ2-1, is DVKVTQSSRYLVKRTGEKVFLECVQDMDHENMFWYRQDPGLGLRLIYFSYDVKMKEKGDIPEGYSVSREKKERFSLILESASTNQTSMYLCASSPVLGGQQFFGPGTRLTVL.

CDR3 loop: CAWRTVTGTLNSPLHF. For the CDR3, the DNA is TGTGCCTGGAGAACGGTCACCGGGACGCTCAATTCACCCCTCCACTTT. V usage is TRBV30 and J usage is TRBJ1-6; TRBD1 might be the D (5 bases). The length of the CDR3 is 16 residues. V shed 3 bases and J shed 7 bases, with 19 bases lying between them. Germline V gene sequence: CDR1 GTSNPN, CDR2 SVGIG (reference sequence).

This clone was seen a handful of times. J is TRBJ2-3 and V is TRBV7-3, with D uncertain. The CDR3 covers 14 residues. The V gene's germline CDR1 is SGHTA and CDR2 FQGTGA. V lost 2 bases, J lost 6 bases, and 12 bases lay in between. The CDR3 DNA is TGTGCCAGCAGCTTAGGTAGACTGCCGGATACGCAGTATTTT. It is translated as CASSLGRLPDTQYF.

This chain joins TRBV7-9 and TRBJ2-1; D tentatively reads TRBD1 or TRBD2 (6 bases each). V was trimmed by 5 bases and J by 10 bases, leaving 12 bases between them. The germline V gene has CDR1 SEHNR and CDR2 FQNEAQ (reference sequence). The CDR3 has 12 residues. CDR3 protein: CASSMRGDEQFF. CDR3 bases: TGTGCCAGCAGCATGAGGGGGGACGAGCAGTTCTTC.